The 18 T cell receptor beta chains reported below all come from one sample, sequenced in a study of blood T cells in healthy people across ages. Then a second PCR, running roughly 7 to 11 cycles, was carried out with a sample-barcoded 5' primer and a J-beta primer mix. TCRdb itself ran the 5' RACE reads through MiXCR, one entry per CDR3 protein. This sample carries 1.5 million to 2 million distinct CDR3 sequences, 40% to 55% of them seen once, and the ten largest clones take about 2.1%. The material sequenced was blood. These receptors were taken from a middle-aged woman in good health.

A few counts support this clonotype. This sequence joins TRBV7-6 and TRBJ2-3, with D perhaps TRBD2 (6 bases). Germline V gene lookup returns CDR1 SGHVS and CDR2 FNYEAQ. The length of the CDR3 is 15 residues. V lost 6 bases, J lost 2 bases, and 15 bases lay in between. CDR3 bases: TGTGCCAGCAGTGAACAAGCGGGCCTCACAGATACGCAGTATTTT. This codes for CASSEQAGLTDTQYF.

The V call is TRBV6-5, the J call TRBJ2-1, with TRBD2 identical over 8 bases. Looked up from germline, CDR1 is MNHEY and CDR2 is SVGAGI. The CDR3 loop spans 13 amino acids. The V and J ends lost 2 bases and 13 bases, in that order; junction bases with no gene match: 7. In nucleotides, the CDR3 is TGTGCCAGCAGTTACGAGGCGGGGGGACAACAGTTCTTC. Amino acid sequence: CASSYEAGGQQFF.

The CDR3 spells CASSFRGVGYNEQYF. The DNA of the CDR3 is TGTGCCAGCAGTTTCAGGGGCGTGGGTTACAATGAGCAGTACTTC. V gene TRBV6-5 combines with J gene TRBJ2-1, with D perhaps matching TRBD1 (6 bases). TRBJ2-7 matches the DNA end more closely, so the J call is doubtful. The CDR3 is 15 residues long. CDR1 and CDR2 from the germline V gene are MNHEY and SVGAGI.

The chain uses TRBV7-9 and TRBJ1-4, with D tentatively TRBD1 (6 bases). Germline V gives CDR1 SEHNR, CDR2 FQNEAQ (reference sequence). The CDR3 extends over 12 amino acids. V lost 4 bases to trimming and J lost 15 bases, with 15 bases between them. The CDR3 loop reads CASSSGQPTVFF. The CDR3 DNA reads as TGTGCCAGCAGCTCCGGACAGCCCACCGTGTTTTTT.

V is TRBV27 and J is TRBJ2-6, with 8 positions matching TRBD1. Germline V gene sequence: CDR1 MNHEY, CDR2 SMNVEV (reference sequence). The ends lost 4 bases at V and 0 bases at J; junction bases unmatched: 8. The CDR3 extends over 18 amino acids. This chain's CDR3 is CASSSLGQADSGANVLTF. The CDR3 DNA is TGTGCCAGCAGTTCACTGGGACAGGCGGACTCTGGGGCCAACGTCCTGACTTTC.

The CDR3 nucleotides are TGTGCCAGCAGTTACTCTATCACGGGACAACTTGAAGCTTTCTTT. It yields the protein CASSYSITGQLEAFF. The chain recombines TRBV6-5 with TRBJ1-1, with D perhaps TRBD1 (6 bases). V lost 0 bases to trimming and J lost 7 bases, with 15 bases between them. This CDR3 contains 15 residues. Germline-derived CDR1 and CDR2 are MNHEY and SVGAGI.

This clonotype appeared a single time. The chain joins TRBV6-5 to TRBJ2-5, with 8 bases identical to TRBD2. Germline CDR1 and CDR2: MNHEY and SVGAGI. This CDR3 region has 14 residues. V dropped 5 bases and J dropped 5; count of bases not matched to a gene: 7. This CDR3 reads CASSPVAGWETQYF. The DNA for the CDR3 is TGTGCCAGCAGTCCCGTAGCGGGGTGGGAGACCCAGTACTTC.

The CDR3 spells CASSTSGGNTDTQYF. For the CDR3, the DNA is TGTGCCAGCAGCACTAGCGGGGGGAACACAGATACGCAGTATTTT. The chain combines TRBV7-3 with TRBJ2-3; 12 nucleotides line up with TRBD2. This CDR3 is built from 15 residues. The V segment lost 5 bases and the J segment 2 bases; nucleotides outside the gene matches: 2. CDR1 is SGHTA, CDR2 FQGTGA, per germline.

This clonotype appeared a few times. The J gene is TRBJ2-4, the V gene TRBV13; 7 bases agree with TRBD1. The germline CDR1 and CDR2 sequences are PRHDT and FYEKMQ (reference sequence). Trimming took 0 bases from V and 1 from J; bases not matched to a gene: 3. The CDR3 length is 16 residues. The CDR3 bases are TGTGCCAGCAGCTTAGGCTTACAGGGGGCCAAAAACATTCAGTACTTC. Translated: CASSLGLQGAKNIQYF.

This clonotype was seen repeatedly, ten times or more. V gene TRBV10-3 combines with J gene TRBJ2-7; 8 nucleotides agree with TRBD1. CDR1 ENHRY and CDR2 SYGVKD come from the germline V gene. CDR3 length: 15 residues. V was clipped by 6 bases and J by 2 bases; unmatched bases: 9. CDR3 region: CAIRPGPGQAYEQYF. The CDR3 DNA reads TGTGCCATCAGACCTGGGCCGGGACAGGCCTACGAGCAGTACTTC.

The chain is built from TRBV4-2 and TRBJ2-7; D could derive from TRBD1 or TRBD2 (6 bases each). The CDR3 sequence is 16 residues long. V gave up 0 bases and J gave up 2 bases, with 14 bases separating them. CDR1 is LGHNA and CDR2 is YNFKEQ in the germline V gene. As DNA, the CDR3 is TGTGCCAGCAGCCAAGAGGGGGGTGGACAGACCTACGAGCAGTACTTC. Translation: CASSQEGGGQTYEQYF.

This clonotype was seen once. The chain joins TRBV7-9 to TRBJ2-5, with 8 bases lining up with TRBD2. After removal of 1 base from V and 5 bases from J, the junction contained 15 bases not matched to a gene. The CDR3 spans 18 residues. Germline V gives CDR1 SEHNR, CDR2 FQNEAQ (reference sequence). DNA for the CDR3: TGTGCCAGCAGCTTAGTCGGAGCGGGGGCGCGGGAGTCCGAGACCCAGTACTTC. Translating gives CASSLVGAGARESETQYF.

This clonotype has more than one count but fewer than ten. The chain has TRBV5-1 and TRBJ1-2, with a possible D match to TRBD1 (5 bases). This CDR3 is built from 14 residues. CDR1 is SGHRS and CDR2 is YFSETQ in the germline V gene. The V end lost 2 bases, the J end lost 2 bases, and 10 bases lay between the germline ends. CDR3 in DNA: TGCGCCAGCAGCTTTACAGGCTCGAACTATGGCTACACCTTC. Its protein is CASSFTGSNYGYTF.

This clonotype was recorded only once. This chain uses TRBV3-1 with TRBJ2-6; 12 nucleotides match TRBD1. The CDR3 has 20 residues. Germline lookup yields CDR1 LGHDT and CDR2 YNNKEL (reference sequence). Trimming at V came to 2 bases and at J to 1 base, leaving 9 bases not matched to a gene. The CDR3, as DNA: TGTGCCAGCAGCCAAAGGGGACAGGGGGCTTCTCATTCTGGGGCCAACGTCCTGACTTTC. It yields the protein CASSQRGQGASHSGANVLTF.

This clonotype has just one count. This chain connects TRBV7-3 to TRBJ2-1; perhaps TRBD2 as D (5 bases). V gave up 5 bases and J gave up 8 bases, with 19 bases separating them. Germline assignment: CDR1 SGHTA and CDR2 FQGTGA. The CDR3 totals 15 residues. This CDR3 is CASSLSPTLGDEQFF. The CDR3 DNA follows: TGTGCCAGCAGCCTCTCCCCGACCCTCGGGGATGAGCAGTTCTTC.

The chain has TRBV21-1 and TRBJ2-3; the table's D call, TRBD2, was not checked against the DNA. TRBV21-1 is a known pseudogene. This CDR3 contains 16 residues. For the CDR3, the DNA is TGTGCCAGCAGCACGGCGGGGGGACCCAAGTCAGATACGCAGTATTTT. This codes for CASSTAGGPKSDTQYF.

The chain combines TRBV20-1 with TRBJ2-7; D is uncertain. V dropped 3 bases and J dropped 0 bases, with 6 bases sitting between them. The CDR3 has 12 residues. Germline V CDR1 and CDR2: DFQATT, SNEGSKA (reference sequence). The chain's CDR3 is CSASVRSYEQYF. The CDR3 coding sequence is TGCAGTGCTAGTGTACGCTCCTACGAGCAGTACTTC.

The rearrangement joins TRBV7-2 to TRBJ2-5, with D perhaps TRBD2 (5 bases). The V and J ends lost 7 bases and 5 bases respectively, with 11 bases between them. Germline V gene sequence: CDR1 SGHTA, CDR2 FQGNSA. This CDR3 is 12 amino acids long. DNA for the CDR3: TGTGCCAGCACCCCCCGGGGTGAGACCCAGTACTTC. It codes for CASTPRGETQYF.